The next 20 T cell receptor beta chains were all read from a single sample in a study of cytomegalovirus exposure and HLA in healthy donors. It was with 60 Vbeta and 13 Jbeta primers that the PCR ran. Libraries were prepared by immunoSEQ multiplex PCR; TCRdb keeps only in-frame clonotypes and omits some of them. In the table there are roughly 290,000 clones, about 90% of which are singletons. The sample taken for sequencing was PBMCs. These receptors were collected from a woman between 18 and 29 years old in good health and CMV-seronegative.

The V gene is TRBV4-2, the J gene TRBJ2-1; TRBD1 aligns across 7 bases. CDR3 size: 16 residues. Germline CDR1 LGHNA, CDR2 YNFKEQ. V lost 5 bases to trimming and J lost 0 bases; unmatched junction nucleotides: 7. CDR3 coding DNA: TGTGCCAGCAGCGAAACTCGGGACAGCTCCTACAATGAGCAGTTCTTC. As protein: CASSETRDSSYNEQFF.

The V gene is TRBV21-1, the J gene TRBJ1-2; the tabulated D call, TRBD1, remains unverified against the DNA. TRBV21-1 is a documented pseudogene. The CDR3 consists of 18 residues. For the CDR3, the DNA is TGTGCCAGCAGCAAACGAGTTCGGGCGGACAGGGGGAACTATGGCTACACCTTC. Its translation: CASSKRVRADRGNYGYTF.

DNA for the CDR3: TGTGCCAGCGATGACAGGGTCTATAATTCACCCCTCCACTTT. This translates into CASDDRVYNSPLHF. This chain connects TRBV6-1 to TRBJ1-6; TRBD1 aligns across 7 bases. Germline CDR1 reads MNHNS; CDR2 reads SASEGT. The CDR3 length is 14 residues. Trimming cost V 8 bases and J 3 bases; bases outside gene matches: 4.

V gene TRBV6-1 combines with J gene TRBJ1-6; D may be TRBD1 (6 bases). This CDR3 spans 16 amino acids. Germline CDR1 is MNHNS and CDR2 is SASEGT. Trimming cost V 0 bases and J 7 bases, with 13 bases left between them. The CDR3 bases are TGTGCCAGCAGTGAAGCGCTGACAGGCCTAAATTCACCCCTCCACTTT. Translating gives CASSEALTGLNSPLHF.

CDR3 nucleotide sequence: TGTGCCAGTAGGGATGCTGCTAGCTCCTACAATGAGCAGTTCTTC. This gives the protein CASRDAASSYNEQFF. The V call is TRBV19, the J call TRBJ2-1; D unclear. This CDR3 is 15 amino acids long. The V gene lost 6 bases and the J gene lost 0 bases, with 12 bases spanning the gap. Germline assignment: CDR1 LNHDA and CDR2 SQIVND (reference sequence).

This clone was picked up one time. V usage is TRBV10-2 and J usage is TRBJ2-5, with 10 positions matching TRBD2. Germline-derived CDR1 and CDR2 are WSHSY and SAAADI. The length of the CDR3 is 15 residues. The J segment lost 7 bases and the V segment lost 6 bases, leaving 11 bases of the junction unmatched. The CDR3 DNA reads TGCGCCAGCAGCCTAGCGGGAGTGACCGTGGGGACCCAGTACTTC. Translation gives CASSLAGVTVGTQYF.

The chain recombines TRBV7-9 with TRBJ2-7; the match to TRBD2 covers 12 bases. Germline lookup yields CDR1 SEHNR and CDR2 FQNEAQ (reference sequence). V lost 5 bases and J lost 5; bases outside the gene matches: 16. The CDR3 totals 18 residues. CDR3 DNA sequence: TGTGCCAGCAGCCCGGCGGTGGCTAGCGGGGGGGCTCTCGACGAGCAGTACTTC. The encoded protein is CASSPAVASGGALDEQYF.

The chain recombines TRBV7-2 with TRBJ1-2; TRBD1 aligns across 7 bases. From germline, CDR1 is SGHTA and CDR2 FQGNSA. The V and J ends lost 2 bases and 8 bases, in that order; junction bases with no gene match: 5. CDR3 length: 13 amino acids. DNA of the CDR3: TGTGCCAGCAGCTTATACACAGGGGCCGGCTACACCTTC. The encoded protein is CASSLYTGAGYTF. Based on the CDR3 plus reference TRBV7-2 and TRBJ1-2, the full variable domain is GAGVSQSPSNKVTEKGKDVELRCDPISGHTALYWYRQSLGQGLEFLIYFQGNSAPDKSGLPSDRFSAERTGGSVSTLTIQRTQQEDSAVYLCASSLYTGAGYTFGSGTRLTVV.

The rearrangement links TRBV9 to TRBJ2-7; D might be TRBD2 (6 bases). The V gene's germline CDR1 is SGDLS and CDR2 YYNGEE. V lost 0 bases and J lost 0, with 10 bases in between. The CDR3 spans 15 residues. This chain's CDR3 is CASSVAGGFSYEQYF. The CDR3 DNA reads as TGTGCCAGCAGCGTAGCTGGGGGGTTCTCCTACGAGCAGTACTTC. Drawing the rest from reference TRBV9 and TRBJ2-7, the complete variable domain is DSGVTQTPKHLITATGQRVTLRCSPRSGDLSVYWYQQSLDQGLQFLIQYYNGEERAKGNILERFSAQQFPDLHSELNLSSLELGDSALYFCASSVAGGFSYEQYFGPGTRLTVT.

V gene TRBV9 combines with J gene TRBJ2-1; 8 bases are a match to TRBD1. With V trimmed by 3 bases and J by 6 bases, 5 bases remained unmatched. This CDR3 comprises 14 residues. CDR1 is SGDLS, CDR2 YYNGEE, per germline. CDR3 sequence: CASSGGQGGNEQFF. The CDR3 coding sequence is TGTGCCAGCAGCGGCGGACAGGGAGGCAATGAGCAGTTCTTC. Looking up the rest from reference TRBV9 and TRBJ2-1 gives the full variable domain: DSGVTQTPKHLITATGQRVTLRCSPRSGDLSVYWYQQSLDQGLQFLIQYYNGEERAKGNILERFSAQQFPDLHSELNLSSLELGDSALYFCASSGGQGGNEQFFGPGTRLTVL.

The rearrangement uses TRBV19 and TRBJ2-3, with TRBD2 matching 7 bases. From germline, CDR1 is LNHDA and CDR2 SQIVND (reference sequence). CDR3 length: 17 residues. Trimming cost V 10 bases and J 8 bases; bases outside gene matches: 24. The CDR3 sequence is CATAQRGGATLVGTQYF. In nucleotides, the CDR3 is TGTGCCACCGCACAAAGGGGAGGGGCCACACTTGTGGGTACGCAGTATTTT. Full variable domain (outside the CDR3, taken from reference TRBV19 and TRBJ2-3): DGGITQSPKYLFRKEGQNVTLSCEQNLNHDAMYWYRQDPGQGLRLIYYSQIVNDFQKGDIAEGYSVSREKKESFPLTVTSAQKNPTAFYLCATAQRGGATLVGTQYFGPGTRLTVL.

The chain uses TRBV9 and TRBJ2-2; D is undetermined. Germline CDR1 SGDLS, CDR2 YYNGEE. This CDR3 has 15 amino acids. Trimming pared 0 bases from V and 8 bases from J, leaving 14 bases between. CDR3 bases: TGTGCCAGCAGCGTAGCTGATTCCCTACCAGGGGAGCTGTTTTTT. As protein: CASSVADSLPGELFF.

V is TRBV7-9 and J is TRBJ2-7; possible D gene TRBD2, 6 bases. The CDR3 spans 14 residues. Germline values: CDR1 SEHNR, CDR2 FQNEAQ (reference sequence). V lost 2 bases and J 2 bases, leaving 10 bases between the germline ends. CDR3 sequence (DNA): TGTGCCAGCAGCTTAACGGGCGGGACCTACGAGCAGTACTTC. Translated: CASSLTGGTYEQYF.

Regarding this clone: The CDR3 carries no conserved terminal phenylalanine or tryptophan, so it likely arises from a read error. The chain couples TRBV7-3 to TRBJ1-1; TRBD1 matches 7 bases. J was trimmed by 3 bases and V by 3 bases; bases with no gene match: 1. CDR3 size: 13 residues. Germline CDR1 SGHTA, CDR2 FQGTGA. For the CDR3, the DNA is TGTGCCAGCAGCTTTGACAGGGACACTGAAGCTTTCCTT. Its protein product is CASSFDRDTEAFL.

With regard to this clone: The same CDR3 also results from other DNA sequences found in this sample. V usage is TRBV19 and J usage is TRBJ2-3; D is perhaps TRBD2 (6 bases). Trimming stripped 3 bases from V and 1 base from J, with 11 bases between. The CDR3 covers 15 residues. CDR1 LNHDA and CDR2 SQIVND come from the germline V gene (reference sequence). CDR3 sequence: CASSIGGGGTDTQYF. As DNA, the CDR3 is TGTGCCAGTAGTATTGGAGGCGGGGGCACAGATACGCAGTATTTT.

The chain uses TRBV6-5 and TRBJ2-7, with 11 bases lining up with TRBD2. The germline V gene encodes CDR1 MNHEY and CDR2 SVGAGI. J gave up 3 bases and V 8 bases, and 9 bases lay outside the gene matches. The CDR3 has 15 amino acids. CDR3 region: CASGETGTSGYEQYF. The CDR3, as DNA: TGTGCCAGCGGAGAAACCGGGACTAGCGGCTACGAGCAGTACTTC.

This clone was detected only once. The junction departs from the called germline gene at one end, perhaps through a read error. The chain uses TRBV19 and TRBJ1-2, with D uncertain. The germline CDR1 and CDR2 sequences are LNHDA and SQIVND (reference sequence). The CDR3 is made up of 14 amino acids. The CDR3 DNA is TGTGCCAGTAGTGTAGAGGGCAGGTTCTATGGCTACACCTTC. The encoded protein is CASSVEGRFYGYTF.

As regards this clone: Other nucleotide sequences in the sample specify the same CDR3. The V gene is TRBV5-4, the J gene TRBJ2-4; tentatively, D is TRBD1 (5 bases). The V gene lost 4 bases and the J gene lost 2 bases, with 10 bases spanning the gap. Germline V gene data show CDR1 as SGHNT and CDR2 as YYREEE (reference sequence). This CDR3 has 14 amino acids. CDR3 residues: CASSLQGPKNIQYF. Here the CDR3 DNA reads TGTGCCAGCAGCCTTCAGGGTCCCAAAAACATTCAGTACTTC.

The rearrangement uses TRBV9 and TRBJ2-1; D gene ambiguous. The CDR3 has 16 residues. Trimming stripped 0 bases from V and 0 bases from J, with 10 bases between. The germline V gene has CDR1 SGDLS and CDR2 YYNGEE. The chain's CDR3 is CASSVVARSSYNEQFF. Here the CDR3 DNA reads TGTGCCAGCAGCGTAGTGGCTAGGAGCTCCTACAATGAGCAGTTCTTC.

The chain joins TRBV6-5 to TRBJ1-2, with D maybe TRBD1 (5 bases). V dropped 2 bases and J dropped 2 bases, with 12 bases sitting between them. This CDR3 spans 15 amino acids. Germline V CDR1 and CDR2: MNHEY, SVGAGI. CDR3 residues: CASSYTVTANYGYTF. The CDR3 region has the DNA TGTGCCAGCAGTTACACCGTGACAGCGAACTATGGCTACACCTTC.